A selection of T cell receptor beta chains follows, all from one sample in a study of blood T cell repertoires in COVID-19. Data came from immunoSEQ multiplex PCR; TCRdb stores just in-frame clones and leaves some out. The sample contains approximately 100,000 clones, 86% of which appear only once. The sequenced material came from peripheral blood. These receptors all come from a human donor in a cohort sampled during active COVID-19. Each CDR3 is given with its conserved first and last residue. A D gene is named only where the DNA matches it firmly. The size of a clone is reported for some rows only, either as once, few or many, or as a class for expanded clones.

TRBJ2-1 | NA | 14 | NA | TRBV9 | CASSVELIGNEQFF | TGTGCCAGCAGCGTAGAACTGATTGGCAATGAGCAGTTCTTC
TRBJ2-3 | NA | 16 | TRBD2 | TRBV5-1 | CASRVRGESGTDTQYF | TGCGCCAGCAGAGTGCGGGGGGAGAGTGGGACAGATACGCAGTATTTT
TRBJ2-2 | once | 17 | TRBD1 | TRBV11-3 | CASRPGTGSDDTGELFF | TGTGCCAGCAGACCCGGGACAGGGAGTGATGACACCGGGGAGCTGTTTTTT
TRBJ1-6 | NA | 13 | TRBD1 | TRBV10-1 | CASAGQRDSPLHF | TGCGCCAGTGCGGGACAGCGAGATTCACCCCTCCACTTT
TRBJ2-2 | NA | 13 | TRBD1 | TRBV19 | CASQGFRTGELFF | TGTGCCTCACAGGGGTTCCGCACCGGGGAGCTGTTTTTT
TRBJ1-3 | NA | 11 | NA | TRBV20-1 | CSGRGNNTIYF | TGCAGTGGGCGAGGGAATAACACCATATATTTT
TRBJ2-2 | NA | 15 | NA | TRBV4-1 | CASSGREGGGGELFF | TGCGCCAGCAGCGGAAGAGAGGGTGGTGGCGGGGAGCTGTTTTTT
TRBJ2-7 | NA | 13 | NA | TRBV28 | CASSLGGHYEQYF | TGTGCCAGCAGTTTAGGCGGGCACTACGAGCAGTACTTC
TRBJ1-5 | medium-sized | 12 | TRBD1 | TRBV20-1 | CSASQGDQPQHF | TGCAGTGCCAGTCAGGGGGATCAGCCCCAGCATTTT
TRBJ2-6 | NA | 17 | TRBD2 | TRBV18 | CASSPSGGLSGANVLTF | TGTGCCAGCTCACCTAGCGGGGGGCTTTCGGGGGCCAACGTCCTGACTTTC
TRBJ1-4 | NA | 14 | TRBD1 | TRBV5-1 | CASHQGGEVEKLFF | TGCGCCAGCCACCAGGGGGGAGAGGTTGAAAAACTGTTTTTT
TRBJ2-1 | NA | 13 | TRBD2 | TRBV12-3/TRBV12-4 | CASSPGLAHEQFF | TGTGCCAGCAGCCCCGGACTAGCCCATGAGCAGTTCTTC
TRBJ2-7 | NA | 15 | NA | TRBV2 | CASSLWTSRVYEQYF | TGTGCCAGCAGTTTGTGGACATCTCGGGTCTACGAGCAGTACTTC
TRBJ2-4 | few | 19 | TRBD1 | TRBV28 | CASSPVGGAGGATKNIQYF | TGTGCCAGCAGTCCGGTGGGTGGGGCAGGGGGCGCGACCAAAAACATTCAGTACTTC
TRBJ2-3 | NA | 14 | TRBD2 | TRBV19 | CASTTSGDTDTQYF | TGTGCCAGTACCACTAGCGGAGACACAGATACGCAGTATTTT
TRBJ2-1 | NA | 12 | NA | TRBV6-5 | CASSPSEEKQFF | TGTGCCAGCAGTCCTTCAGAGGAGAAACAGTTCTTC
TRBJ1-2 | NA | 14 | NA | TRBV9 | CASSRVGYSYGYTF | TGTGCCAGCAGCCGTGTGGGCTACAGCTATGGCTACACCTTC
TRBJ2-1 | NA | 15 | TRBD2 | TRBV2 | CASSQRGGLYNEQFF | TGTGCCAGCAGTCAGCGGGGGGGCCTGTACAATGAGCAGTTCTTC
TRBJ1-1 | NA | 16 | TRBD1 | TRBV5-4 | CASSTDRGRRNTEAFF | TGTGCCAGCAGCACGGACAGGGGGCGTCGAAACACTGAAGCTTTCTTT
TRBJ2-1 | NA | 11 | NA | TRBV7-2 | CASSFSYEQFF | TGTGCCAGCAGCTTTTCCTATGAGCAGTTCTTC
TRBJ1-2 | NA | 13 | NA | TRBV15 | CATSRGTNYGYTF | TGTGCCACCAGCAGAGGTACTAACTATGGCTACACCTTC
TRBJ2-1 | NA | 16 | NA | TRBV4-3 | CASSQGRNRESNEQFF | TGCGCCAGCAGCCAAGGGAGGAACAGGGAAAGCAATGAGCAGTTCTTC
TRBJ2-5 | NA | 16 | TRBD2 | TRBV11-1 | CASSRTSGAFQETQYF | TGTGCCAGCAGCCGGACTAGCGGGGCCTTCCAAGAGACCCAGTACTTC
TRBJ2-7 | NA | 15 | TRBD2 | TRBV11-2 | CASSKPGLAGNEQYF | TGTGCCAGCAGCAAACCGGGACTAGCGGGAAACGAGCAGTACTTC
TRBJ2-7 | NA | 13 | NA | TRBV2 | CASSENQGGEQYF | TGTGCCAGCAGTGAAAATCAGGGCGGCGAGCAGTACTTC
TRBJ2-1 | once | 14 | TRBD1 | TRBV25-1 | CASRGQGSYNEQFF | TGTGCCAGCAGAGGACAGGGTTCCTACAATGAGCAGTTCTTC
TRBJ2-3 | NA | 16 | TRBD2 | TRBV20-1 | CSASWPSGRQTDTQYF | TGCAGTGCTAGTTGGCCTAGCGGGAGACAGACAGATACGCAGTATTTT
TRBJ1-2 | few | 13 | TRBD1 | TRBV11-2 | CASSFSGGLGYTF | TGTGCCAGCAGCTTTTCAGGGGGGCTTGGCTACACCTTC
TRBJ2-1 | NA | 17 | TRBD2 | TRBV7-9 | CASSQRGAASSYNEQFF | TGTGCCAGCAGCCAGCGGGGAGCGGCAAGCTCCTACAATGAGCAGTTCTTC
TRBJ1-1 | NA | 14 | NA | TRBV27 | CASSLVAMNTEAFF | TGTGCCAGCAGTTTAGTAGCTATGAACACTGAAGCTTTCTTT
TRBJ2-5 | NA | 15 | TRBD1 | TRBV14 | CASSEGRRGRETQYF | TGTGCCAGCAGTGAGGGGAGAAGGGGGCGAGAGACCCAGTACTTC
TRBJ1-2 | NA | 16 | TRBD1 | TRBV6-1 | CASSERGQGGAWGYTF | TGTGCCAGCAGCGAACGGGGACAGGGGGGTGCATGGGGCTACACCTTC
TRBJ2-1 | few | 14 | TRBD2 | TRBV6-2/TRBV6-3 | CASSQISGSTEQFF | TGTGCCAGCAGCCAAATTAGCGGGAGCACTGAGCAGTTCTTC
TRBJ1-4 | once | 15 | TRBD1 | TRBV10-3 | CAISPTGTGWEKLFF | TGTGCCATCAGTCCTACCGGGACAGGGTGGGAAAAACTGTTTTTT
TRBJ1-2 | NA | 13 | NA | TRBV3-1/TRBV3-2 | CASSQAAQGGYTF | TGTGCCAGCAGCCAGGCGGCCCAGGGTGGCTACACCTTC
TRBJ2-1 | NA | 16 | NA | TRBV13 | CASSLPVGGSYNEQFF | TGTGCCAGCAGCTTACCCGTGGGGGGCTCCTACAATGAGCAGTTCTTC
TRBJ2-7 | NA | 12 | NA | TRBV6-5 | CASKSVGYEQYF | TGTGCCAGCAAGTCGGTCGGGTACGAGCAGTACTTC
TRBJ2-3 | NA | 14 | NA | TRBV7-2 | CASSFGVTGDTQYF | TGTGCCAGCAGCTTTGGCGTCACCGGGGATACGCAGTATTTT
TRBJ2-3 | NA | 17 | TRBD2 | TRBV4-2 | CASSQVGLAPDTDTQYF | TGTGCCAGCAGCCAAGTAGGACTAGCCCCCGACACAGATACGCAGTATTTT
TRBJ1-1 | NA | 14 | TRBD1 | TRBV7-9 | CASSRGTVNTEAFF | TGTGCCAGCAGCCGAGGGACAGTTAACACTGAAGCTTTCTTT
TRBJ2-7 | NA | 14 | NA | TRBV9 | CASSVGGSGYEQYF | TGTGCCAGCAGCGTAGGTGGTAGCGGATACGAGCAGTACTTC
TRBJ2-3 | NA | 15 | NA | TRBV11-3 | CASSLGTTSTDTQYF | TGTGCCAGCAGCTTAGGGACTACTAGCACAGATACGCAGTATTTT
TRBJ2-3 | NA | 14 | TRBD1 | TRBV7-9 | CASSRQGATDTQYF | TGTGCCAGCAGCCGACAGGGGGCCACAGATACGCAGTATTTT
TRBJ1-1 | NA | 11 | NA | TRBV12-3/TRBV12-4 | CASSQGTEAFF | TGTGCCAGCAGCCAGGGCACTGAAGCTTTCTTT
TRBJ2-2 | NA | 17 | TRBD2 | TRBV7-3 | CASSFRRLAGGSGELFF | TGTGCCAGCAGCTTCCGCCGGCTAGCGGGAGGGTCCGGGGAGCTGTTTTTT